This TCR beta chain was found in a study of molecular identifiers for immune sequencing clone quantification. Study findings and constraints: Clones that exceeded 20 RNA copies held over 98% of effector molecules, yet under 1% in naive cells. Researchers reportedly could pick up spiked Jurkat TCR RNA from one cell mixed into about 970,000 naive cells.

The germline V gene encodes CDR1 LNHDA and CDR2 SQIVND (reference sequence). CDR3 length equals 15 residues. Making the bulk TCR libraries relied on previously described methods and listed TCR primers. TCRdb processed the PCR reads anew with MiXCR; each CDR3 protein has one entry. There are over 550,000 distinct CDR3 sequences in the sample; roughly 23% occur only once, and about 0.81% lies in the top ten. Concerning this clonotype: No antigen is known for it. At one boundary the junction diverges from the germline segment, which might be a read error.

Material: naive CD8+ T cells from blood, with Jurkat cell RNA spiked in. The subset here: FACS-sorted CD8+CD4-CCR7+CD45RA+ naive T cells. The sequence derives from a human donor in good health. Some libraries in this study had Jurkat cell RNA spiked in. V usage is TRBV19 and J usage is TRBJ1-1; D call uncertain. The CDR3 DNA is TGTGCCAGTATTATAAGTCTAGGTTCAGGCACTGAAGCTTTCTTT. This translates into CASIISLGSGTEAFF.